What follows are 28 T cell receptor beta chains derived from one specimen sequenced in a study of blood T cell repertoires in COVID-19. TCRdb's table, derived via immunoSEQ multiplex PCR, lists solely in-frame clones and lacks some. Of around 84,000 clones listed, around four fifths are singletons. Sequenced input: peripheral blood. The receptors come from an elderly man with active or convalescent COVID-19.

This chain links TRBV3-1 (or the pseudogene TRBV3-2) with TRBJ2-5; D perhaps matches TRBD2 (5 bases). The V and J ends lost 1 base and 0 bases respectively, with 9 bases between them. Per germline, CDR1 LGHDT and CDR2 YNNKEL (reference sequence). This CDR3 is 15 amino acids long. CDR3 residues: CASSQVGGHQETQYF. CDR3 nucleotides: TGTGCCAGCAGCCAAGTAGGAGGACACCAAGAGACCCAGTACTTC.

The chain has TRBV7-2 and TRBJ2-2; 10 bases align to TRBD2. This CDR3 spans 18 amino acids. The germline V gene has CDR1 SGHTA and CDR2 FQGNSA. V lost 2 bases, J lost 3 bases, and 9 bases stayed unmatched. CDR3 protein: CASSLKASGSADTGELFF. In DNA, the CDR3 is TGTGCCAGCAGCTTAAAGGCTAGCGGGAGCGCTGACACCGGGGAGCTGTTTTTT.

The rearrangement uses TRBV5-1 and TRBJ1-6; a weak D match, TRBD1 (5 bases). This CDR3 has 15 amino acids. Deletions cut 4 bases from V and 7 bases from J, with 15 bases between. The V gene's germline CDR1 is SGHRS and CDR2 YFSETQ. CDR3 residues: CASSGSGTANSPLHF. The DNA of the CDR3 is TGCGCCAGCAGCGGAAGCGGGACGGCGAATTCACCCCTCCACTTT.

A few counts support this clone. V gene TRBV19 combines with J gene TRBJ1-3, with a possible D match to TRBD1 (6 bases). The germline V and J ends were trimmed by 2 bases and 2 bases, with 13 bases remaining between them. This CDR3 comprises 16 residues. From germline, CDR1 is LNHDA and CDR2 SQIVND (reference sequence). The CDR3 is CASSIPAGVPGNTIYF. The CDR3 DNA reads as TGTGCCAGTAGTATACCGGCAGGGGTTCCTGGAAACACCATATATTTT.

The V and J genes are TRBV4-1 and TRBJ1-6, with 7 bases matching TRBD1. The J segment lost 7 bases and the V segment lost 4 bases, leaving 10 bases of the junction unmatched. The germline CDR1 and CDR2 sequences are MGHRA and YSYEKL. This CDR3 comprises 16 residues. The CDR3 DNA reads TGCGCCAGCAGCCCGAGCCGCGGGACAGTCAATTCACCCCTCCACTTT. It translates to CASSPSRGTVNSPLHF.

This chain joins TRBV6-5 and TRBJ2-1, with unresolved D. CDR3 length equals 12 residues. The V gene lost 0 bases and the J gene lost 9 bases, with 6 bases spanning the gap. In germline, CDR1 is MNHEY, CDR2 SVGAGI. CDR3 region: CASSYSRGEQFF. The DNA of the CDR3 is TGTGCCAGCAGTTACTCGCGAGGTGAGCAGTTCTTC.

This clone has just one count. The rearrangement links TRBV5-1 to TRBJ2-3; TRBD2 matches 9 bases. V lost 0 bases and J lost 1; bases outside the gene matches: 0. Germline-derived CDR1 and CDR2 are SGHRS and YFSETQ. CDR3 length: 15 residues. In DNA form, the CDR3 reads TGCGCCAGCAGCTTGGAGCGGGGGGGCACAGATACGCAGTATTTT. Translated, it gives CASSLERGGTDTQYF.

This sequence joins TRBV5-6 and TRBJ2-2, with 8 nucleotides matching TRBD1. Germline V gene sequence: CDR1 SGHDT, CDR2 YYEEEE. J lost 7 bases, V lost 2 bases, and 13 bases had no gene match. The CDR3 sequence is 17 residues long. In DNA, the CDR3 is TGTGCCAGCAGCTTAACAATAGGACAGGGTATTGTCGGGGAGCTGTTTTTT. The encoded protein is CASSLTIGQGIVGELFF.

The chain is built from TRBV24-1 and TRBJ2-1; perhaps TRBD2 as D (5 bases). Trimming cost V 3 bases and J 0 bases, with 11 bases left between them. The CDR3 sequence is 16 residues long. CDR1 and CDR2 (germline): KGHDR, SFDVKD. CDR3 nucleotide sequence: TGTGCCACCAGTGATCGGACTTTGAGCTCCTACAATGAGCAGTTCTTC. It encodes CATSDRTLSSYNEQFF.

This clone was seen more than once but under ten times. V is TRBV5-1 and J is TRBJ1-3; perhaps TRBD1 as D (5 bases). V lost 2 bases, J lost 3 bases, and 12 bases lay in between. Germline V CDR1 and CDR2: SGHRS, YFSETQ. The CDR3 spans 15 residues. The CDR3 reads CASSLMGRDGNTIYF. CDR3 DNA sequence: TGCGCCAGCAGCTTAATGGGGCGTGATGGAAACACCATATATTTT.

V is TRBV10-3 and J is TRBJ1-1, with 11 positions matching TRBD1. The CDR3 spans 16 residues. CDR1 ENHRY and CDR2 SYGVKD come from the germline V gene. Trimming took 6 bases from V and 0 from J; bases not matched to a gene: 6. In DNA form, the CDR3 reads TGTGCCATCAGGGGACAGGGGGGAGGCATGAACACTGAAGCTTTCTTT. This encodes CAIRGQGGGMNTEAFF.

The rearrangement links TRBV5-1 to TRBJ2-3, with 11 bases matching TRBD2. This CDR3 has 18 amino acids. V lost 0 bases and J lost 0; bases outside the gene matches: 6. CDR1 SGHRS and CDR2 YFSETQ come from the germline V gene. CDR3 DNA: TGCGCCAGCAGCTTGGGTCTAGCGGGGGGCCGAAGCACAGATACGCAGTATTTT. Translation: CASSLGLAGGRSTDTQYF.

The chain links TRBV18 to TRBJ1-4, with D maybe TRBD1 (5 bases). V was clipped by 5 bases and J by 8 bases, with 12 bases between them. The CDR3 totals 13 residues. Germline-derived CDR1 and CDR2 are KGHSH and LQKENI. In nucleotides, the CDR3 is TGTGCCAGCTCAACGCAGGGACTCGAAAAACTGTTTTTT. It codes for CASSTQGLEKLFF.

The CDR3 loop reads CASSLNPPGAEAFF. In DNA form, the CDR3 reads TGTGCCAGCAGCTTAAACCCCCCCGGTGCTGAAGCTTTCTTT. The rearrangement joins TRBV7-2 to TRBJ1-1; no firm D call. V lost 2 bases, J lost 6 bases, and 13 bases lay in between. Looked up from germline, CDR1 is SGHTA and CDR2 is FQGNSA. This CDR3 comprises 14 residues.

This clone turned up a few times. V is TRBV6-6 and J is TRBJ1-2, with D tentatively TRBD1 (6 bases). V lost 7 bases to trimming and J lost 2 bases, with 14 bases between them. Germline V gene data show CDR1 as MNHNY and CDR2 as SVGAGI (reference sequence). The CDR3 is 14 amino acids. CDR3 protein: CASTETGTNYGYTF. CDR3 sequence (DNA): TGTGCCAGCACAGAAACCGGGACAAACTATGGCTACACCTTC.

This clone was counted a few times. CDR3 DNA: TGCAGCGTCAAGGACAGGGGAAGGCAAGAGACCCAGTACTTC. The encoded protein is CSVKDRGRQETQYF. V and J are TRBV29-1 and TRBJ2-5; 9 bases are a match to TRBD1. From germline, CDR1 is SQVTM and CDR2 ANQGSEA. V lost 6 bases, J lost 2 bases, and 7 bases stayed unmatched. The CDR3 sequence is 14 residues long.

This chain uses TRBV21-1 with TRBJ2-2; the D call of TRBD1 is as the table states it, not checked on the DNA. TRBV21-1 is termed a pseudogene. This CDR3 region has 16 residues. CDR3 DNA sequence: TGTGCCAGCAGCAGGTCCCGGACAGGCCGAACCGGGGAGCTGTTTTTT. This codes for CASSRSRTGRTGELFF.

The CDR3 loop is CSVEPTTSGGYTF. The CDR3 bases are TGCAGCGTTGAGCCCACCACCTCGGGTGGCTACACCTTC. The chain recombines TRBV29-1 with TRBJ1-2; D not certain. CDR1 is SQVTM and CDR2 is ANQGSEA in the germline V gene. CDR3 size: 13 residues. V shed 3 bases and J shed 7 bases, with 15 bases lying between them.

As to this clone: The junction departs from the called germline gene at one end, perhaps through a read error. The chain couples TRBV7-9 to TRBJ1-2; D uncertain. Germline V gene data show CDR1 as SEHNR and CDR2 as FQNEAQ (reference sequence). The CDR3 contains 14 residues. This CDR3 is CASSLGYQPQESAF. The CDR3 DNA is TGTGCCAGCAGCTTAGGATACCAGCCGCAGGAATCGGCCTTC.

The CDR3 reads CASSRAGHSNQPQHF. The CDR3 region has the DNA TGTGCCAGTAGTAGGGCGGGGCACAGCAATCAGCCCCAGCATTTT. The V gene is TRBV19, the J gene TRBJ1-5, with a possible D match to TRBD1 (5 bases). This CDR3 region has 15 residues. The germline V gene encodes CDR1 LNHDA and CDR2 SQIVND (reference sequence). The ends were cut back, 4 bases at V and 1 base at J, with 11 bases in the middle.

The chain is built from TRBV27 and TRBJ1-6; D perhaps matches TRBD1 (5 bases). Trimming took off 0 bases at V and 7 bases at J, with 10 bases between the two ends. Looked up from germline, CDR1 is MNHEY and CDR2 is SMNVEV (reference sequence). This CDR3 is built from 15 residues. The CDR3 sequence is CASSLSNQGNSPLHF. The CDR3 DNA sequence: TGTGCCAGCAGTTTATCGAATCAGGGAAATTCACCCCTCCACTTT.

The chain couples TRBV20-1 to TRBJ1-1; tentatively, D is TRBD1 (5 bases). V was shortened by 3 bases and J by 4 bases, with 9 bases between the two germline ends. In germline, CDR1 is DFQATT, CDR2 SNEGSKA (reference sequence). The CDR3 is 12 residues long. CDR3 sequence: CSASLQGTEAFF. CDR3 coding DNA: TGCAGTGCTAGTCTTCAGGGCACTGAAGCTTTCTTT.

This CDR3 reads CASRPGHSGDSPLHF. The CDR3 nucleotides are TGTGCCAGCAGACCGGGACACAGCGGCGATTCACCCCTCCACTTT. The chain recombines TRBV27 with TRBJ1-6, with D maybe TRBD1 (6 bases). The CDR3 sequence is 15 residues long. Trimming removed 6 bases from V and 8 bases from J, with 17 bases in between. Germline values: CDR1 MNHEY, CDR2 SMNVEV (reference sequence).

J is TRBJ2-1 and V is TRBV24-1; tentatively, D is TRBD2 (6 bases). CDR1 is KGHDR, CDR2 SFDVKD, per germline. V was pared by 9 bases and J by 0 bases, with 11 bases between. This CDR3 has 14 amino acids. CDR3 region: CATSGLSSYNEQFF. Here the CDR3 DNA reads TGTGCCACCTCGGGACTGAGCTCCTACAATGAGCAGTTCTTC.

This clone was recorded a few times. The rearrangement uses TRBV19 and TRBJ1-2; possible D gene TRBD1, 5 bases. Per germline, CDR1 LNHDA and CDR2 SQIVND (reference sequence). The CDR3 contains 16 residues. V dropped 0 bases and J dropped 2 bases, with 13 bases sitting between them. DNA of the CDR3: TGTGCCAGTAGTATAGATAGCCGGGGGTCGAACTATGGCTACACCTTC. It codes for CASSIDSRGSNYGYTF.

The genes are TRBV28 and TRBJ2-7; a possible D gene is TRBD2 (5 bases). V was cut by 6 bases and J by 4 bases, with 22 bases left in between. The CDR3 is 16 amino acids. Germline V gene data show CDR1 as MDHEN and CDR2 as SYDVKM. For the CDR3, the DNA is TGTGCCAGCAGCCGCGGCGGGCTCCAAAATTCTTACGAGCAGTACGTC. Translation gives CASSRGGLQNSYEQYV.

The rearrangement joins TRBV29-1 to TRBJ1-2; TRBD1 might be the D (5 bases). The CDR3 consists of 13 residues. Trimming removed 6 bases at V and 4 bases at J, with 15 bases between. Per the germline V gene, CDR1 is SQVTM and CDR2 is ANQGSEA. CDR3 in DNA: TGCAGCGTGGAATCGCCAGGGCGCTATGGCTACACCTTC. It encodes CSVESPGRYGYTF.

This clone has a handful of counts. The chain carries TRBV25-1 and TRBJ1-4; D not resolved. Trimming stripped 3 bases from V and 5 bases from J, with 7 bases between. The CDR3 is 13 amino acids. CDR1 is MGHDK and CDR2 is SYGVNS in the germline V gene. CDR3 in amino acids: CASSDGRNEKLFF. The CDR3 DNA reads TGTGCCAGCAGTGATGGGAGAAATGAAAAACTGTTTTTT.